This T cell receptor beta chain was sequenced for a study of T cells in Graves' hyperthyroidism and ophthalmopathy. Calling Graves' hyperthyroidism stable meant ophthalmopathy did not progress within 18 months. In making diagnoses, clinical symptoms, serum thyroxine and TRAb, thyroid ultrasound and orbital computed tomography were all used. PBMCs were sourced from approximately 9 ml fresh peripheral blood. Germline loops: CDR1 KGHSH, CDR2 LQKENI. The V gene lost 0 bases and the J gene lost 3 bases, with 12 bases spanning the gap. The CDR3 contains 16 residues. RNA transcripts gave rise to amplified TCR beta CDR3 regions. HTBI primers were used for first-round RT-PCR of the TCR CDR3. TCRdb reanalysed the multiplex PCR reads using MiXCR and keeps one entry per CDR3 protein. The sample gives about 740,000 distinct CDR3 sequences, 14% of which show up once; roughly a tenth is in the top ten.

This TCR was recovered from a woman younger than 35 with Graves' hyperthyroidism. V gene TRBV18 combines with J gene TRBJ2-4; D possibly corresponds to TRBD2 (6 bases). Material for sequencing was blood. CDR3 residues: CASSPPNGGDKNIQYF. Here the CDR3 DNA reads TGTGCCAGCTCACCACCAAACGGGGGTGACAAAAACATTCAGTACTTC.